This T cell receptor (beta chain) appears in the sequencing data of a study of beta chain features in type 1 diabetes. Study results and limitations: In all four CD4+ subsets, TCRB CDR3 length was significantly, moderately reduced in type 1 diabetes.

Every isolated RNA sample was fully reverse transcribed, so sequencing captured expressed TCRB transcripts. The table came from immunoSEQ multiplex PCR; TCRdb's copy has only in-frame clones and leaves some out. This sample yields around 250,000 clones, of which about 25% are seen a single time; 3.5% to 4% belongs to the top ten. Central memory, naive, regulatory and stem cell-like memory CD4+ cells were sorted by CD45RO/CCR7/CD25/CD127/CD95/CD27. In the case of this clone: What it binds is unknown.

Germline CDR1 MGHDK, CDR2 SYGVNS. Losses at the gene ends were 6 bases for V and 9 bases for J; bases not matched to a gene: 8. The CDR3 is 15 amino acids. The receptor comes from a man aged 25-40 years in good health. Source material: central memory CD4+ T cells from blood. V usage is TRBV25-1 and J usage is TRBJ2-1; 13 bases agree with TRBD2. Here the CDR3 DNA reads TGTGCCAGCAGCCCGACTAGCGGGAGGTCTGCTGAGCAGTTCTTC. The encoded protein is CASSPTSGRSAEQFF.